This T cell receptor (beta chain) was sequenced in a study of CD8 T cells in ankylosing spondylitis. Study results and caveats: In ankylosing spondylitis patients, matched synovial fluid reportedly showed significant enrichment of disease-linked clones. Relatively scarce in peripheral blood, disease-linked clones were CD8+. Earlier studies detected some motif variants in reactive arthritis synovial fluid and blood.

CDR1 is SGHRS, CDR2 YFSETQ, per germline. The CDR3 loop spans 14 amino acids. The germline V and J ends were trimmed by 7 bases and 7 bases, with 20 bases remaining between them. The TCR beta libraries were generated through quantitative 5'-RACE incorporating molecular barcodes. TCRdb passed the 5' RACE reads through MiXCR, listing each CDR3 protein once. The sample lists more than 150,000 distinct CDR3 sequences; 15% to 20% were seen once. At least ten counts were recorded for this clonotype. Its antigen is as yet unknown. The sequence was collected from a male donor aged 10-30 years with ankylosing spondylitis or in good health (not recorded which). The chain combines TRBV5-1 with TRBJ2-5; D possibly matches TRBD1 or TRBD2 (5 bases each). The sequenced material came from blood, either unsorted or a sorted T cell fraction (not recorded which). CDR3 protein: CASAGTQEAGTQYF. The CDR3 DNA sequence: TGCGCCAGCGCCGGGACGCAAGAAGCTGGGACCCAGTACTTC. The whole variable domain, remainder taken from reference TRBV5-1 and TRBJ2-5, is KAGVTQTPRYLIKTRGQQVTLSCSPISGHRSVSWYQQTPGQGLQFLFEYFSETQRNKGNFPGRFSGRQFSNSRSEMNVSTLELGDSALYLCASAGTQEAGTQYFGPGTRLLVL.